This TCR beta chain was identified in a study of radiation and T cells in renal cell carcinoma. Produced via immunoSEQ multiplex PCR; TCRdb's table is partial and in-frame only. The repertoire holds 100,000 to 150,000 clones, around 82% seen once, with around 6.1% in the top ten. The CDR3 contains 12 residues. Germline CDR1 MNHNS, CDR2 SASEGT. Trimming cost V 9 bases and J 9 bases, with 17 bases left between them. General study points: No pretreatment tumor biopsies were available for baseline clonotypes. Top tumor clonotypes rose in blood 2 weeks post-radiation, then contracted.

Note on this clone: Its antigen is currently unknown.

Time point here: blood 2 weeks post-SBRT. The treatment is: 15 Gy SBRT to primary tumor, nephrectomy 4 weeks later. The J gene is TRBJ1-1, the V gene TRBV6-1, with a tentative D call TRBD1 (6 bases). The input for sequencing was blood, taken from a patient whose treatment included radiotherapy and nephrectomy. The source of this sequence is a man in his forties or fifties with renal cell carcinoma. CDR3: CASGGGPLKAFF. The DNA for the CDR3 is TGTGCCAGTGGGGGGGGCCCCCTAAAAGCTTTCTTT.